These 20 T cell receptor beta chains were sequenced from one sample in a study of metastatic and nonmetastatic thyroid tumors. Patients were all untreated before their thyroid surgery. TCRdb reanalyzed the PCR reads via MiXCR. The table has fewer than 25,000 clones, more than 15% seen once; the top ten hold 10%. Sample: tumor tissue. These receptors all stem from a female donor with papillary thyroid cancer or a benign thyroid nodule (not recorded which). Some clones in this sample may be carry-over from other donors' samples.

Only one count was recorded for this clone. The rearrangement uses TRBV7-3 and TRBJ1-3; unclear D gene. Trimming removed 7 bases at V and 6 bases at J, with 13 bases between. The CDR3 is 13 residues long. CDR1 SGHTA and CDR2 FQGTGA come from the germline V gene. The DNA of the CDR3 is TGTGCCAGCATCGTTGGACCTGTAAACACCATATATTTT. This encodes CASIVGPVNTIYF.

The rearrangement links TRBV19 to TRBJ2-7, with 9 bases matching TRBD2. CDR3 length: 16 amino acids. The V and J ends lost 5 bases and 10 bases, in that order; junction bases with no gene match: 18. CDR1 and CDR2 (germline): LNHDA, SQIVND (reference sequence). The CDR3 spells CASSPRVTSGLLDQYF. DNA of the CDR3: TGTGCCAGTAGTCCGAGAGTGACTAGCGGCTTACTCGATCAGTACTTC.

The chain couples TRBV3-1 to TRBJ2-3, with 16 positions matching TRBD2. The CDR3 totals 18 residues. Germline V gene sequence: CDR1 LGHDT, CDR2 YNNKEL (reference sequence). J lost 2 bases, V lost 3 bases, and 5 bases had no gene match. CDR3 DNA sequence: TGTGCCAGCAGCCAGCCGGGACTAGCGGGGGGGATCACAGATACGCAGTATTTT. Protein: CASSQPGLAGGITDTQYF.

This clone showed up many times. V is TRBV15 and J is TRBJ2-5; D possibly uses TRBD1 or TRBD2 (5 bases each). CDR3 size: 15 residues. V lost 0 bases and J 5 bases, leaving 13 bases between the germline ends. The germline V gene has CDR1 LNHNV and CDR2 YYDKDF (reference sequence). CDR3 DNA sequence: TGTGCCACCAGCAGAGATTTCCTAGCAGGGGAGACCCAGTACTTC. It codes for CATSRDFLAGETQYF.

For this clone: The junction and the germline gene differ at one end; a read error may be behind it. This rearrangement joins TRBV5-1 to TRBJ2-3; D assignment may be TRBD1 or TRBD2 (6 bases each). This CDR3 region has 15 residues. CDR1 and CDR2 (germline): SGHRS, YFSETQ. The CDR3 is CACSALGRGGDTQYF. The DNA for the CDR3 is TGCGCCTGCAGCGCATTAGGTAGAGGGGGGGATACGCAGTATTTT.

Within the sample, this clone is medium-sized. In DNA form, the CDR3 reads TGCAGCGTTTCAACCGGGACAATCAACTATGGCTACACCTTC. It specifies CSVSTGTINYGYTF. The chain carries TRBV29-1 and TRBJ1-2; D may be TRBD1 (6 bases). This CDR3 has 14 amino acids. V was clipped by 5 bases and J by 2 bases, with 15 bases between them. Germline V gene lookup returns CDR1 SQVTM and CDR2 ANQGSEA.

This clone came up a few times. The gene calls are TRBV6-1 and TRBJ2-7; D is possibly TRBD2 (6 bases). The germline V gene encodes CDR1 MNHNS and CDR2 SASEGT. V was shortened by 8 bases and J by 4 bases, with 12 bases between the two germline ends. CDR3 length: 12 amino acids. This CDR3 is CASSGVPYEQYF. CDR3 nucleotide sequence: TGTGCCAGCTCGGGAGTTCCGTACGAGCAGTACTTC.

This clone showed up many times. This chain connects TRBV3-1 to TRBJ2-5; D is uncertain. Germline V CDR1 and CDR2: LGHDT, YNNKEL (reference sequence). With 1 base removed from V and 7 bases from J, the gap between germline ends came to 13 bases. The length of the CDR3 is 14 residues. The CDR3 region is CASSQAVLGGTQYF. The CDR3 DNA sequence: TGTGCCAGCAGCCAAGCGGTGCTCGGCGGGACCCAGTACTTC.

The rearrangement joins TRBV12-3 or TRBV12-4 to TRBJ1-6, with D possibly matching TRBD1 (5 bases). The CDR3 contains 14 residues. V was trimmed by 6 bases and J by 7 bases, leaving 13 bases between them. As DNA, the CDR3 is TGTGCCAGCAGCCAGGGATTTGACAATTCACCCCTCCACTTT. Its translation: CASSQGFDNSPLHF.

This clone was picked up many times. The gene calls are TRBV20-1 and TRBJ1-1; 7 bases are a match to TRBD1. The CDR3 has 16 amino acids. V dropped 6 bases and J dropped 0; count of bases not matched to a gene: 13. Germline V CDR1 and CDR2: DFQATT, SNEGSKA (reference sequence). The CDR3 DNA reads TGCAGTGCCCCAGGGACAGCCGGCGGTGTGAACACTGAAGCTTTCTTT. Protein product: CSAPGTAGGVNTEAFF.

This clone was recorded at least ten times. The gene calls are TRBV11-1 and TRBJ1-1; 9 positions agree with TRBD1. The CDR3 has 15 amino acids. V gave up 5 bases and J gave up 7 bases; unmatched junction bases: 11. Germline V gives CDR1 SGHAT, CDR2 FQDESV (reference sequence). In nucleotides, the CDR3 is TGTGCCAGCAGCCATCGGGGGACAGGGAGAATTGAAGCTTTCTTT. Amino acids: CASSHRGTGRIEAFF.

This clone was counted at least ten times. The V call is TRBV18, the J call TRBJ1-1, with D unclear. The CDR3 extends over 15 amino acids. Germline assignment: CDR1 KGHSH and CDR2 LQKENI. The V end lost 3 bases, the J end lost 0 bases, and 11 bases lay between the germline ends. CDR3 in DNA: TGTGCCAGCTCACCGGCGACACCTATGAACACTGAAGCTTTCTTT. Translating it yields CASSPATPMNTEAFF.

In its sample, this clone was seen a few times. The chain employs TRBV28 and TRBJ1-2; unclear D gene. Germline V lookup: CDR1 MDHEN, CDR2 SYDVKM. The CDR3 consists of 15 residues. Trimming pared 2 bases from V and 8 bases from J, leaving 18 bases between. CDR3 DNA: TGTGCCAGCAGTTTAAGTACGGGAAAGGGAGCCGGCTACACCTTC. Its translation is CASSLSTGKGAGYTF.

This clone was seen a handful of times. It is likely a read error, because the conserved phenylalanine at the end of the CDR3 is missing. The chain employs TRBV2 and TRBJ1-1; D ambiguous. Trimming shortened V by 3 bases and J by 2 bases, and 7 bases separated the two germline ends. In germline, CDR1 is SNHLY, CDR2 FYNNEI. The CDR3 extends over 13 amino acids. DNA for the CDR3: TGTGCCAGCAGTGAGGTTGTTAACACTGAAGCTTTCTCT. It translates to CASSEVVNTEAFS.

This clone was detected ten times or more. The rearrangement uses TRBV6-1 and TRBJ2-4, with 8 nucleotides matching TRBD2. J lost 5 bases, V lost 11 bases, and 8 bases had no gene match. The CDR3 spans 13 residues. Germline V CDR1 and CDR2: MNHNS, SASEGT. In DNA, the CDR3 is TGTGCCGGCTCGGGGGGGCAGCAAAACATTCAGTACTTC. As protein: CAGSGGQQNIQYF.

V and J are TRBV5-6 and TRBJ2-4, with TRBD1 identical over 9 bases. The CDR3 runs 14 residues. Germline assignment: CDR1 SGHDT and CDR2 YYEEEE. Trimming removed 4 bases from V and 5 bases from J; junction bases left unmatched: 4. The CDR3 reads CASSQRTGENIQYF. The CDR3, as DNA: TGTGCCAGCAGCCAGAGGACAGGGGAAAACATTCAGTACTTC.

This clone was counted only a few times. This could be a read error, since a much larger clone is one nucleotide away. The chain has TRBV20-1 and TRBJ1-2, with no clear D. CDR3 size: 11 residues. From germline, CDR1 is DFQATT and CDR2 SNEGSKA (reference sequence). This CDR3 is CRLSASDGYTF. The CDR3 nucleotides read TGCAGACTCAGTGCATCGGATGGCTACACCTTC.

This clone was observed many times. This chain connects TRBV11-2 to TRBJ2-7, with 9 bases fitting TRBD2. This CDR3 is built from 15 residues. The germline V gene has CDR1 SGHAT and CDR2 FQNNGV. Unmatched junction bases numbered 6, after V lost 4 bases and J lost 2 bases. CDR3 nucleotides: TGTGCCAGCAGCTACATAGCGGGAGCCACCTACGAGCAGTACTTC. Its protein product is CASSYIAGATYEQYF.

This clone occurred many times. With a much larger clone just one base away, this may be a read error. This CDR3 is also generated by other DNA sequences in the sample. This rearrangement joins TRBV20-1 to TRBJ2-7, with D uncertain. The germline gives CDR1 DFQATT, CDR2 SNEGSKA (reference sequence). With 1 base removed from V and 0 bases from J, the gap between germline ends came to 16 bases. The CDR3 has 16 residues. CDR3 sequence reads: CSARAFQRAPSYEQYF. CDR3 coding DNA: TGCAGTGCTAGAGCCTTCCAAAGGGCCCCCTCCTACGAGCAGTACTTC.

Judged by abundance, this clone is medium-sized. The CDR3 DNA follows: TGTGCCAGCAGTTTTGACAGGACGTCCAGCTCCTACGAGCAGTACTTC. Translating gives CASSFDRTSSSYEQYF. This chain connects TRBV27 to TRBJ2-7; D may be TRBD1 (6 bases). The germline V gene encodes CDR1 MNHEY and CDR2 SMNVEV (reference sequence). There are 16 residues in the CDR3. Trimming left V 3 bases short and J 0 bases short, with 15 bases between.